The 5 T cell receptor beta chains below all came from one sample that was sequenced in a study of technical replicates of blood from several donors. The data were produced by immunoSEQ multiplex PCR, yet TCRdb's version contains in-frame clones alone and is incomplete. The sample includes roughly 14,000 clones, 87% of them seen just once. The sample consisted of PBMCs. The receptors were sampled from a human donor in good health.

The gene calls are TRBV2 and TRBJ2-3; D might be TRBD2 (5 bases). The CDR3 runs 16 residues. Trimming took off 6 bases at V and 2 bases at J, with 18 bases between the two ends. CDR1 and CDR2 from the germline V gene are SNHLY and FYNNEI. CDR3 residues: CASRDYGADPTDTQYF. In nucleotides, the CDR3 is TGTGCCAGCAGGGATTATGGAGCGGACCCCACAGATACGCAGTATTTT.

The V gene is TRBV6-1, the J gene TRBJ1-4; 11 positions match TRBD1. Germline assignment: CDR1 MNHNS and CDR2 SASEGT. CDR3 length: 15 amino acids. V lost 4 bases, J lost 6 bases, and 4 bases stayed unmatched. CDR3 residues: CASSVPGQGDEKLFF. The CDR3 DNA sequence: TGTGCCAGCAGTGTACCGGGACAGGGGGATGAAAAACTGTTTTTT.

The rearrangement joins TRBV7-3 to TRBJ2-5; D is unresolved. This CDR3 has 13 residues. The V and J ends lost 5 bases and 4 bases respectively, with 11 bases between them. CDR1 and CDR2 (germline): SGHTA, FQGTGA. DNA of the CDR3: TGTGCCAGCAGCCCCGGAGCCTCAGAGACCCAGTACTTC. This encodes CASSPGASETQYF.

The chain carries TRBV5-5 and TRBJ2-1, with TRBD2 matching over 8 bases. CDR3 length equals 15 residues. CDR1 is SGHKS and CDR2 is YYEKEE in the germline V gene (reference sequence). V gave up 1 base and J gave up 7 bases; unmatched junction bases: 7. CDR3 region: CASSLIGRAGNEQFF. DNA of the CDR3: TGTGCCAGCAGCTTGATCGGGAGGGCGGGGAATGAGCAGTTCTTC.

This chain connects TRBV7-2 to TRBJ2-5; D uncertain. Germline V gives CDR1 SGHTA, CDR2 FQGNSA. This CDR3 region has 14 residues. V lost 2 bases and J lost 1, with 8 bases in between. The CDR3 spells CASSLSKVQETQYF. As DNA, the CDR3 is TGTGCCAGCAGCTTAAGCAAAGTCCAAGAGACCCAGTACTTC. Full variable domain (rest looked up from reference TRBV7-2 and TRBJ2-5): GAGVSQSPSNKVTEKGKDVELRCDPISGHTALYWYRQSLGQGLEFLIYFQGNSAPDKSGLPSDRFSAERTGGSVSTLTIQRTQQEDSAVYLCASSLSKVQETQYFGPGTRLLVL.